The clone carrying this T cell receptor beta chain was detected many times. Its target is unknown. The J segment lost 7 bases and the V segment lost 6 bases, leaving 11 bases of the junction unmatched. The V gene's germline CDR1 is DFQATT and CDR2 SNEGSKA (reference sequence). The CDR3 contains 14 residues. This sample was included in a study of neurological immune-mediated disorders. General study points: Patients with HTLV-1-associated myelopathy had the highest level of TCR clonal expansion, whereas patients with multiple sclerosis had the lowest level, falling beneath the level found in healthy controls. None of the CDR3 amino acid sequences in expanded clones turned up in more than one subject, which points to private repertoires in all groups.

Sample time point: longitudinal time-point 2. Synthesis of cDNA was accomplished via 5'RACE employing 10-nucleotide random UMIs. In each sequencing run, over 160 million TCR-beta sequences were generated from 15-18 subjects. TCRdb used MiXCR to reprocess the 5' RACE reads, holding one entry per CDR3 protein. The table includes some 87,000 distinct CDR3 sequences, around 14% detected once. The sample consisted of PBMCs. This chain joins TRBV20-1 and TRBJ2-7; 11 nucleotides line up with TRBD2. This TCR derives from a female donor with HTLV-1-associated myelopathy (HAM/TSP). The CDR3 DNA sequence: TGCAGTGCAACTATAGCGGGGGGGGTGGGAGAGCAGTACTTC. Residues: CSATIAGGVGEQYF.